The clone carrying this TCR beta chain was seen only a few times. The antigen is undetermined. This beta chain slipped into a library made for alpha chains as a stray read, so its size is not meaningful. TCRdb used MiXCR to reprocess the 5' RACE reads, holding one entry per CDR3 protein. The data show around 11,000 distinct CDR3 sequences, 3.5% to 4.5% seen once. These data are taken from a study of spatial heterogeneity in lung cancer. Overall study findings and caveats: Whereas they appeared in blood less at follow-up, ubiquitous expanded tumor TCRs appeared there more at resection.

As for time point: sample taken at primary tumor resection. Tumor, nontumor lung or frozen PBMC supplied whole RNA that was sequenced unsorted. A total of fewer than 80 untreated early-stage non-small cell lung cancer patients served as donors. This CDR3 comprises 14 residues. V lost 1 base and J 7 bases, leaving 13 bases between the germline ends. CDR1 is LGHDT, CDR2 YNNKEL, per germline (reference sequence). The sequence derives from a female donor with early-stage non-small cell lung cancer. The chain combines TRBV3-1 with TRBJ1-1; no reliable D call. The input for sequencing was PBMCs, taken at surgery. CDR3 region: CASSQGRVSHEAFF. The CDR3 nucleotides read TGTGCCAGCAGCCAAGGGAGGGTCTCCCATGAAGCTTTCTTT.